This T cell receptor beta chain was observed in a study of OX40 agonist ivuxolimab in advanced cancers. Whole-study context: Patients received ivuxolimab, an agonistic anti-OX40 (CD134) antibody.

Sequencing used immunoSEQ multiplex PCR; TCRdb keeps in-frame clones, though not all of them. Found here are under 85,000 clones, around 87% of them singletons; the top ten hold 2.5%. The germline V gene encodes CDR1 SGHRS and CDR2 YFSETQ. J was trimmed by 2 bases and V by 0 bases; bases with no gene match: 6. The CDR3 extends over 17 amino acids. The origin of this receptor is an adult with an advanced solid tumor such as melanoma, head and neck, liver or kidney cancer. This specimen was CD4+ or CD8+ T cells sorted from blood, taken in a trial of the OX40 agonist ivuxolimab. The gene calls are TRBV5-1 and TRBJ1-5, with 9 bases that match TRBD1. The CDR3 region is CASSLAPDRGGNQPQHF. As DNA, the CDR3 is TGCGCCAGCAGCTTGGCCCCGGACAGGGGAGGCAATCAGCCCCAGCATTTT. The whole variable domain, remainder taken from reference TRBV5-1 and TRBJ1-5, is KAGVTQTPRYLIKTRGQQVTLSCSPISGHRSVSWYQQTPGQGLQFLFEYFSETQRNKGNFPGRFSGRQFSNSRSEMNVSTLELGDSALYLCASSLAPDRGGNQPQHFGDGTRLSIL.